A single sample is the source of the 14 T cell receptor beta chains below, sequenced in a study of post-analysis software for immune sequencing data. Study-wide results and limits: In patients, a few TRBV segments were more frequent than in controls, with TRBV5-6, TRBV5-1 and TRBV20-1 among them.

These receptors are not linked to any known antigen. Unique molecular identifiers had been added to the TCR beta cDNA libraries. TCRdb processed the PCR reads anew with MiXCR; each CDR3 protein has one entry. The table shows 750,000 to 950,000 distinct CDR3 sequences, with under 70% occurring only once. Sample: blood. Every receptor here comes from a girl between 10 and 17 years old with multiple sclerosis.

This clonotype was seen a handful of times. The chain has TRBV14 and TRBJ2-7; no definite D call. The CDR3 has 15 amino acids. V lost 1 base, J lost 2 bases, and 12 bases lay in between. Germline V gene sequence: CDR1 SGHDN, CDR2 FVKESK. The CDR3 sequence is CASSQGPGSPYEQYF. DNA of the CDR3: TGTGCCAGCAGCCAAGGTCCGGGTTCGCCCTACGAGCAGTACTTC.

V is TRBV27 and J is TRBJ2-7; D might be TRBD1 (5 bases). Germline CDR1 is MNHEY and CDR2 is SMNVEV (reference sequence). Trimming shortened V by 3 bases and J by 3 bases, and 12 bases separated the two germline ends. The CDR3 is 14 residues long. Written as DNA, the CDR3 is TGTGCCAGCAGTTTCTCGGCAGGGAACTACGAGCAGTACTTC. Protein sequence: CASSFSAGNYEQYF.

The chain joins TRBV2 to TRBJ2-7; TRBD1 is a possible D gene (6 bases). The J call is in doubt because the DNA end fits TRBJ2-5 better. Germline-derived CDR1 and CDR2 are SNHLY and FYNNEI. The CDR3 is 14 amino acids. This CDR3 is CASRPQSPRGTQYF. The CDR3 DNA is TGTGCCAGCAGGCCACAGAGCCCCAGGGGGACCCAGTACTTC.

The chain couples TRBV18 to TRBJ2-5, with a weak D call TRBD2 (6 bases). The CDR3 has 15 amino acids. Trimming left V 2 bases short and J 2 bases short, with 12 bases between. Looked up from germline, CDR1 is KGHSH and CDR2 is LQKENI. The CDR3 is CASSPGRRGQETQYF. In DNA form, the CDR3 reads TGTGCCAGCTCACCAGGACGGAGGGGTCAAGAGACCCAGTACTTC. Drawing the rest from reference TRBV18 and TRBJ2-5, the complete variable domain is NAGVMQNPRHLVRRRGQEARLRCSPMKGHSHVYWYRQLPEEGLKFMVYLQKENIIDESGMPKERFSAEFPKEGPSILRIQQVVRGDSAAYFCASSPGRRGQETQYFGPGTRLLVL.

This chain connects TRBV7-8 to TRBJ2-7; D perhaps matches TRBD2 (5 bases). TRBJ2-5 matches the DNA end more closely, so the J call is doubtful. Germline V gene lookup returns CDR1 SGHVS and CDR2 FQNEAQ. The CDR3 totals 18 residues. The DNA for the CDR3 is TGTGCCAGCAGCGCGGTGTTTGGACTCTCAAATGAACAAGAGACCCAGTACTTC. It specifies CASSAVFGLSNEQETQYF.

The chain employs TRBV5-1 and TRBJ2-7; unclear D gene. Trimming removed 1 base from V and 4 bases from J, with 6 bases in between. There are 12 residues in the CDR3. Looked up from germline, CDR1 is SGHRS and CDR2 is YFSETQ. In DNA form, the CDR3 reads TGCGCCAGCAGCTTGACAGAATACGAGCAGTACTTC. This sequence encodes CASSLTEYEQYF.

J is TRBJ2-7 and V is TRBV5-1; D may be TRBD1 (6 bases). This CDR3 has 16 residues. Germline V gene sequence: CDR1 SGHRS, CDR2 YFSETQ. The ends were cut back, 0 bases at V and 0 bases at J, with 13 bases in the middle. The CDR3 is CASSLDGGSASYEQYF. The CDR3 nucleotides read TGCGCCAGCAGCTTGGATGGGGGCTCAGCCTCCTACGAGCAGTACTTC.

This clonotype showed up just a few times. The V call is TRBV6-1, the J call TRBJ2-3; the match to TRBD1 covers 10 bases. CDR1 is MNHNS and CDR2 is SASEGT in the germline V gene. The V segment lost 4 bases and the J segment 9 bases; nucleotides outside the gene matches: 7. The CDR3 totals 14 residues. The CDR3 bases are TGTGCCAGCAGTGTAGCGGGGACAGGGGACACGCAGTATTTT. The encoded protein is CASSVAGTGDTQYF.

This rearrangement joins TRBV12-3 or TRBV12-4 to TRBJ2-4; 9 bases match TRBD1. This CDR3 contains 17 residues. The ends lost 4 bases at V and 0 bases at J; junction bases unmatched: 7. The CDR3 nucleotides are TGTGCCAGCAGTTCCACGACAGGGGGGGTAGCCAAAAACATTCAGTACTTC. It specifies CASSSTTGGVAKNIQYF.

V is TRBV3-1 and J is TRBJ2-7; D may be TRBD2 (5 bases). This CDR3 has 15 amino acids. With 1 base removed from V and 0 bases from J, the gap between germline ends came to 10 bases. Germline values: CDR1 LGHDT, CDR2 YNNKEL (reference sequence). CDR3 residues: CASSQVHGISYEQYF. CDR3 coding DNA: TGTGCCAGCAGCCAAGTCCACGGGATCTCCTACGAGCAGTACTTC.

The chain links TRBV20-1 to TRBJ2-7; possible D gene TRBD1, 8 bases. The length of the CDR3 is 13 residues. V was trimmed by 5 bases and J by 4 bases, leaving 15 bases between them. Germline CDR1 is DFQATT and CDR2 is SNEGSKA (reference sequence). The chain's CDR3 is CSAVDRGLYEQYF. The CDR3, as DNA: TGCAGTGCTGTAGACAGGGGACTATACGAGCAGTACTTC.

The chain couples TRBV7-3 to TRBJ2-3, with 12 bases that match TRBD2. The ends lost 5 bases at V and 7 bases at J; junction bases unmatched: 10. This CDR3 has 16 residues. CDR1 is SGHTA and CDR2 is FQGTGA in the germline V gene. The CDR3 sequence: CASSPSLAGGKHTQYF. The CDR3 DNA reads TGTGCCAGCAGCCCCTCCCTAGCGGGGGGGAAACATACGCAGTATTTT.

V gene TRBV15 combines with J gene TRBJ2-6, with D perhaps given as TRBD1 or TRBD2 (5 bases each). The CDR3 has 19 amino acids. V lost 0 bases and J 0 bases, leaving 15 bases between the germline ends. Germline lookup yields CDR1 LNHNV and CDR2 YYDKDF (reference sequence). The DNA of the CDR3 is TGTGCCACCAGCAGAGACCAGGGAGCCATTTCCTCTGGGGCCAACGTCCTGACTTTC. Translation: CATSRDQGAISSGANVLTF.

The chain uses TRBV20-1 and TRBJ2-1, with 9 bases fitting TRBD2. Germline CDR1 and CDR2: DFQATT and SNEGSKA (reference sequence). Losses at the gene ends were 1 base for V and 7 bases for J; bases not matched to a gene: 11. This CDR3 contains 16 residues. This CDR3 reads CSARGAKSGRINEQFF. The CDR3 coding sequence is TGCAGTGCTAGAGGTGCAAAGAGCGGGAGGATTAATGAGCAGTTCTTC.